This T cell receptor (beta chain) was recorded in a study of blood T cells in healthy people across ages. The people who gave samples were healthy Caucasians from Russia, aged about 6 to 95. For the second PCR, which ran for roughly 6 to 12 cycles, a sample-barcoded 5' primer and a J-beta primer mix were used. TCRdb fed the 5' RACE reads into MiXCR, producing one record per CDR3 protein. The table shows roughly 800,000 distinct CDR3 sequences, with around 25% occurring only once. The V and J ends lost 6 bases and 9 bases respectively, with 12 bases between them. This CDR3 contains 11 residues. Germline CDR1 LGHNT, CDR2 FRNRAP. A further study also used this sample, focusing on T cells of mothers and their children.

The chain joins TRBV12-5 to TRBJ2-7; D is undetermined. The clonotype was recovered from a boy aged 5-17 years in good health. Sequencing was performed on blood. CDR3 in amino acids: CASGTLRGQYF. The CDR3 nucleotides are TGTGCTAGTGGGACACTACGCGGGCAGTACTTC.